Listed below are T cell receptor beta chains from one sample, sequenced in a study of identical twins. TCRdb re-derived calls from the 5' RACE reads in MiXCR, one entry per CDR3 protein. The sample includes about 660,000 distinct CDR3 sequences, around 8.3% of them seen just once. The sample also formed part of further work on yellow fever vaccine responses in identical twins.

The sequenced material came from PBMCs. The receptors shown here come from a woman between 18 and 29 years old in good health. Both conserved end residues are part of each CDR3. The order of the fields is CDR3 DNA, CDR3 protein, D gene, J gene, V gene, clone size. A D gene is named only where the DNA matches it firmly. Size is omitted from some rows. Given values are once, few, many or a class for expanded clones.

TGTGCCAGCAGCTACAAACAGGGCAGGGGAGAGACCCAGTACTTC,CASSYKQGRGETQYF,NA,TRBJ2-5,TRBV7-8,NA
TGTGCCACCAGGGGGGTGGGGCCCTCCCAAGAGACCCAGTACTTC,CATRGVGPSQETQYF,NA,TRBJ2-5,TRBV28,many
TGCAGTTACCGGGACTCACCCTACGAGCAGTACTTC,CSYRDSPYEQYF,NA,TRBJ2-7,TRBV29-1,few
TGTGCCACCGGGGGACAGGGGGCCAATGAGCAGTTCTTC,CATGGQGANEQFF,TRBD1,TRBJ2-1,TRBV10-3,NA
TGCAGCGTTGAAGGGCTAGCGGACAATGAGCAGTTCTTC,CSVEGLADNEQFF,TRBD2,TRBJ2-1,TRBV29-1,many
TGCAGTGCTAGCAGACAGGGCGCCTTCTACGAGCAGTACTTC,CSASRQGAFYEQYF,TRBD1,TRBJ2-7,TRBV20-1,few
TGTGCCAGCAGCCTCTCCGGGGGGGTGTGGGAGACCCAGTACTTC,CASSLSGGVWETQYF,TRBD2,TRBJ2-5,TRBV12-3/TRBV12-4,few
TGTGCCAGCTCCTCACTAGCGCCCAGGGGCATTCAGTACTTC,CASSSLAPRGIQYF,NA,TRBJ2-4,TRBV27,few
TGTGCCAGCGGAGGATCCGGGACAGGCTACGCACCCCTCCACTTT,CASGGSGTGYAPLHF,TRBD1,TRBJ1-6,TRBV28,NA
TGTGCCAGCAGACCTAACCGACTAGCGGTCTCCTACGAGCAGTACTTC,CASRPNRLAVSYEQYF,TRBD2,TRBJ2-7,TRBV6-1,NA
TGTGCCAGCAGTGTAACCCCGGGATCGGAGCAGTACTTC,CASSVTPGSEQYF,NA,TRBJ2-7,TRBV6-1,many
TGTGCCAGCAGTTCCCCCGGACAGGGGAGCGATGAGCAGTTCTTC,CASSSPGQGSDEQFF,TRBD1,TRBJ2-1,TRBV12-3/TRBV12-4,many
TGTGCCAGCAGTGAAGCTGGGGGAAGGATTCAGTACTTC,CASSEAGGRIQYF,NA,TRBJ2-4,TRBV6-1,many
TGCAGCGTCCACATAGCGGGGGAAGAGACCCAGTACTTC,CSVHIAGEETQYF,TRBD2,TRBJ2-5,TRBV29-1,NA
TGCAGTGCTAGAGATGGCTCGGACAGCTGGAACACTGAAGCTTTCTTT,CSARDGSDSWNTEAFF,NA,TRBJ1-1,TRBV20-1,many
TGTGCCAGTAGTGATCGGGGGGGCGTTAACTATGGCTACACCTTC,CASSDRGGVNYGYTF,NA,TRBJ1-2,TRBV19,few
TGCGCCAGCAGCCAAGATAGGCAGTCCTACGAGCAGTACTTC,CASSQDRQSYEQYF,NA,TRBJ2-7,TRBV4-3,few
TGTGCCAGCAGTTCATCTGACAGGGGACCCTCCCGCGAGCAGTACTTC,CASSSSDRGPSREQYF,TRBD1,TRBJ2-7,TRBV12-3/TRBV12-4,many
TGCGCCAGCAGCCAAGATAGGGTCATGAACACTGAAGCTTTCTTT,CASSQDRVMNTEAFF,NA,TRBJ1-1,TRBV4-1,many
TGTGCCAGCAGCCGAGGGGAGTACGAGACCCAGTACTTC,CASSRGEYETQYF,NA,TRBJ2-5,TRBV11-1,few
TGCAGTGCTAGAGGGGCGTTTAGCGGGGGGGCCGCAGATACGCAGTATTTT,CSARGAFSGGAADTQYF,TRBD2,TRBJ2-3,TRBV20-1,NA
TGTGCCATCAGTGAGCCAACATTATCGGGACTAGCGGGAGAAGATACGCAGTATTTT,CAISEPTLSGLAGEDTQYF,TRBD2,TRBJ2-3,TRBV10-3,NA
TGTGCCAGCAGCTTAGGGTCTTATGAGCAGTTCTTC,CASSLGSYEQFF,NA,TRBJ2-1,TRBV7-9,NA
TGTGCCAGCAGCTCCCACAACCTCCGGATCTACAATGAGCAGTTCTTC,CASSSHNLRIYNEQFF,NA,TRBJ2-1,TRBV7-9,few
TGTGCCAGCAGCTTAGATCTCGCGGGAGGGATCGGCGAGCAGTACTTC,CASSLDLAGGIGEQYF,TRBD2,TRBJ2-7,TRBV11-2,many
TGTGCCAGCAGCTTAGCGCCGGGAGGCTTCTACGAGCAGTACTTC,CASSLAPGGFYEQYF,TRBD2,TRBJ2-7,TRBV11-1,many
TGCAGTGCTAGAGGCCTAGCGGGACCATACAATGAGCAGTTCTTC,CSARGLAGPYNEQFF,TRBD2,TRBJ2-1,TRBV20-1,many
TGCGCCAGCAGAAGTCAACAGGGCTACGAGCAGTACTTC,CASRSQQGYEQYF,NA,TRBJ2-7,TRBV5-1,many
TGCAGCGTTGATGGGACACACACCGGGGAGCTGTTTTTT,CSVDGTHTGELFF,NA,TRBJ2-2,TRBV29-1,few
TGCGCCAGCAGCCGACAGGGGGTCCAAGAGACCCAGTACTTC,CASSRQGVQETQYF,TRBD1,TRBJ2-5,TRBV5-1,many
TGTGCCAGCAGTTTATTAGAGGATGAGCAGTTCTTC,CASSLLEDEQFF,NA,TRBJ2-1,TRBV12-3/TRBV12-4,NA
TGCAGTGCTAGAGATCGGTCTAGCGGGTCCCGAGAGACCCAGTACTTC,CSARDRSSGSRETQYF,TRBD2,TRBJ2-5,TRBV20-1,once
TGCGCCAGCAGCTTGGTACGGAGCAATGAGCAGTTCTTC,CASSLVRSNEQFF,NA,TRBJ2-1,TRBV5-1,many
TGTGCCAGCAGTCGACCCCCCCACAGGGTGACTAATGAAAAACTGTTTTTT,CASSRPPHRVTNEKLFF,NA,TRBJ1-4,TRBV6-1,NA
TGTGCCAGCAGTGAATACGGGACCCAGTACTTC,CASSEYGTQYF,NA,TRBJ2-5,TRBV25-1,NA
TGTGCCAGCAGTGACTCGGCAGGGGGCCGGGATGAGCAGTTCTTC,CASSDSAGGRDEQFF,TRBD1,TRBJ2-1,TRBV6-4,many
TGCAGTGCTAGTGGACGACTGGGAGAGACCCAGTACTTC,CSASGRLGETQYF,NA,TRBJ2-5,TRBV20-1,NA
TGTGCCAGCAGGGCACCGGGACAGGGACCTCAGCCCCAGCATTTT,CASRAPGQGPQPQHF,TRBD1,TRBJ1-5,TRBV28,many
TGTGCCAGCAGTGAACAGGGGGGGGGATCGCGCAATCAGCCCCAGCATTTT,CASSEQGGGSRNQPQHF,TRBD1,TRBJ1-5,TRBV2,NA
TGTGCCAGCAGCGTAGAGTGGACTAAAGGTGAGCAGTTCTTC,CASSVEWTKGEQFF,NA,TRBJ2-1,TRBV9,many
TGTGCCAGCAGCTTACTGGCGGCCCACTTCTCCGAGCAGTACTTC,CASSLLAAHFSEQYF,NA,TRBJ2-7,TRBV5-6,few
TGTGCCTGGAGTGCCCCCCCTAACTATGGCTACACCTTC,CAWSAPPNYGYTF,NA,TRBJ1-2,TRBV30,NA
TGTGCCAGCAGCGACGACAGGGGGGGCACCGGGGAGCTGTTTTTT,CASSDDRGGTGELFF,TRBD1,TRBJ2-2,TRBV12-3/TRBV12-4,few
TGCAGTGCTAGGGGGACGGCATCCTACGAGCAGTACTTC,CSARGTASYEQYF,NA,TRBJ2-7,TRBV20-1,NA
TGTGCCAGCAGCGAGGGGTTCTACGAGCAGTACTTC,CASSEGFYEQYF,NA,TRBJ2-7,TRBV11-2,NA
TGCGCCAGCAGCCGAGGACGCTCGGGGGAGCAGTACTTC,CASSRGRSGEQYF,NA,TRBJ2-7,TRBV4-3,few
TGTGCCACCAGTGATTTCGGTGACAGCCAAGATCCACAAGAGACCCAGTACTTC,CATSDFGDSQDPQETQYF,NA,TRBJ2-5,TRBV24-1,few
TGTGCCTGGAGTCCAACAGGGGGGCCCGAGCAGTACTTC,CAWSPTGGPEQYF,TRBD1,TRBJ2-7,TRBV30,NA